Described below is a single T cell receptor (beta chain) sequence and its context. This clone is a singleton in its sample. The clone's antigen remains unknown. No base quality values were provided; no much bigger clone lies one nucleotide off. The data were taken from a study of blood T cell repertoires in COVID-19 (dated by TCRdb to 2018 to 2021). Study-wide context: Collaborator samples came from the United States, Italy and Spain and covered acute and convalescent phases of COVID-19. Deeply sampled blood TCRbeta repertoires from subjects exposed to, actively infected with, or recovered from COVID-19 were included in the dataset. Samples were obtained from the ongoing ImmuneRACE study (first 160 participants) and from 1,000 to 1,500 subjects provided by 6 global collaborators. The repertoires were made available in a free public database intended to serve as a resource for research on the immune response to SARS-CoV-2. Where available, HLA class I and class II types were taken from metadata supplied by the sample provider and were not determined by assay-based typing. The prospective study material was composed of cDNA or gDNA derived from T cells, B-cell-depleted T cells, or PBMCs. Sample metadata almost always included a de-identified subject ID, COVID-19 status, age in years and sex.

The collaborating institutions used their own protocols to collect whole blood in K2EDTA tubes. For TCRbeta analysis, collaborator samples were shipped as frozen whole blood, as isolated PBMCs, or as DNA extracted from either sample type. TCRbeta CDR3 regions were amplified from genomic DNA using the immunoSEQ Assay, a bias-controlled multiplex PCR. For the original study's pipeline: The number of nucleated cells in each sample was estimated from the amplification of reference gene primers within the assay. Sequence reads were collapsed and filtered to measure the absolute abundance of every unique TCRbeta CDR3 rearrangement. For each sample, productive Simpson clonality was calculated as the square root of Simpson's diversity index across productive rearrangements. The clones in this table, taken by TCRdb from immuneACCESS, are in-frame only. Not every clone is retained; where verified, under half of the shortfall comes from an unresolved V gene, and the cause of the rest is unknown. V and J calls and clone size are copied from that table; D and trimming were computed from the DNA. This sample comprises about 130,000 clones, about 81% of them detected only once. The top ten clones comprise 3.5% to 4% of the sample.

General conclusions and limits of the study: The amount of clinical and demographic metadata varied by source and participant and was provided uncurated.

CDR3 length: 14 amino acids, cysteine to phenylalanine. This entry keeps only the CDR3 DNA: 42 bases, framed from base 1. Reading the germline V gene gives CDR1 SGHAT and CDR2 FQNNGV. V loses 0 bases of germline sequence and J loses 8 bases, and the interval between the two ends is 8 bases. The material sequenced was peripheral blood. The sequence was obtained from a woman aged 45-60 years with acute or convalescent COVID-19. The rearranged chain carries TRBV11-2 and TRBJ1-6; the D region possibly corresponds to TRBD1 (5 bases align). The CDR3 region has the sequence CASSLDWGHSPLHF. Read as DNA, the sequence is TGTGCCAGCAGCTTAGATTGGGGCCATTCACCCCTCCACTTT.